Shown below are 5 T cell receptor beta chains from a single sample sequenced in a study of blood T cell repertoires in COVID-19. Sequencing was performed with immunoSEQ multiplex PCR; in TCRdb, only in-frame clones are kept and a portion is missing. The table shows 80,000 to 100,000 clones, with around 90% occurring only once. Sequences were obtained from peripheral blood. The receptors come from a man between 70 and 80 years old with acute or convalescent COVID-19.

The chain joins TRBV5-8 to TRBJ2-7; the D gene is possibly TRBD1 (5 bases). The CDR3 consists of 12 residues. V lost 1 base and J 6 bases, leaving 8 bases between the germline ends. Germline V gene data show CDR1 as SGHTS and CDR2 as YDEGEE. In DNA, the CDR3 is TGTGCCAGCAGCTTGATCAGGGTCGAGCAGTACTTC. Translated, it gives CASSLIRVEQYF.

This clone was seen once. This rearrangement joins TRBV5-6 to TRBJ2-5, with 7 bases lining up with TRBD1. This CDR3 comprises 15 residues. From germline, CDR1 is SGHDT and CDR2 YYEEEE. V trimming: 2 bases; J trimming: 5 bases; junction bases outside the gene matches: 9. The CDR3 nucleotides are TGTGCCAGCAGCTTTTTTAAGGGGGCTTCGGAGACCCAGTACTTC. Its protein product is CASSFFKGASETQYF.

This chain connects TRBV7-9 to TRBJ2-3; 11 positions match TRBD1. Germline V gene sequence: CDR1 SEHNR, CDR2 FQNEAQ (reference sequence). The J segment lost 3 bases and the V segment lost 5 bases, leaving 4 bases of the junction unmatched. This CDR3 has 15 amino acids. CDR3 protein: CASSPGQGATDTQYF. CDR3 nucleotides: TGTGCCAGCAGCCCCGGACAGGGGGCAACAGATACGCAGTATTTT.

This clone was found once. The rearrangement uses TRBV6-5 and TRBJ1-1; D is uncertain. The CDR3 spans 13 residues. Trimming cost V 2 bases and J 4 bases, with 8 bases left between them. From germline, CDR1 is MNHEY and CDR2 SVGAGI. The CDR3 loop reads CASSYPASTEAFF. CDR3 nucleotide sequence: TGTGCCAGCAGTTACCCCGCGTCCACTGAAGCTTTCTTT.

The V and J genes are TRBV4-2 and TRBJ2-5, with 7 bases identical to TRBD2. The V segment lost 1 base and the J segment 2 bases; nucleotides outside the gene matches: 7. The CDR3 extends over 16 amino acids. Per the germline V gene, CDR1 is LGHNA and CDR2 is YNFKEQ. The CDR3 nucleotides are TGTGCCAGCAGCCAAGGCTTGGCTAGCGGTCAAGAGACCCAGTACTTC. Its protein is CASSQGLASGQETQYF.